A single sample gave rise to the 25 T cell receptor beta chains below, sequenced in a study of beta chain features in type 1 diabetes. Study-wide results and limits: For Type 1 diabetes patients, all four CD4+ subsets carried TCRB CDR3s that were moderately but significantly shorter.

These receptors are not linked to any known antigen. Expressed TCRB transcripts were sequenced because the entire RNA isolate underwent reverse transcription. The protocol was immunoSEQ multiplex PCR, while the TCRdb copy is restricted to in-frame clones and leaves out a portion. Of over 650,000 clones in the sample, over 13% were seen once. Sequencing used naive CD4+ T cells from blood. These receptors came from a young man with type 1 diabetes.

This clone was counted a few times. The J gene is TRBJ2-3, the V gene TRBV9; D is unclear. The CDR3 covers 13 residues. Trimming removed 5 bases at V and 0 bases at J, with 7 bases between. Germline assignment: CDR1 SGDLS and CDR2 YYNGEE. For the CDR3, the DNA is TGTGCCAGCAGAGAAGGGAGCACAGATACGCAGTATTTT. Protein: CASREGSTDTQYF.

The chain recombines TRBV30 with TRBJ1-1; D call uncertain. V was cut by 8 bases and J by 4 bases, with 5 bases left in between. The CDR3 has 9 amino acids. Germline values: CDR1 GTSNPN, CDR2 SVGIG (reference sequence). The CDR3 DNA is TGTGCCGGAAGCACTGAAGCTTTCTTT. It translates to CAGSTEAFF.

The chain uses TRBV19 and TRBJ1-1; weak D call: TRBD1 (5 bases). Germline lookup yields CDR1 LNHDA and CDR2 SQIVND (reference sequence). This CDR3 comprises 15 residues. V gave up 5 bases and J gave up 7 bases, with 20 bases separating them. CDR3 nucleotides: TGTGCCAGTAGTCGGGACCCCTTTCTGGTCAATGAAGCTTTCTTT. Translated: CASSRDPFLVNEAFF.

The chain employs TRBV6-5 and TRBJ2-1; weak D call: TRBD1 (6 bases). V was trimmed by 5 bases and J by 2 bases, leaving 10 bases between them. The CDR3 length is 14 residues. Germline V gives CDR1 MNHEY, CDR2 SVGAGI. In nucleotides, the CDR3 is TGTGCCAGCAGTCTCACAGGGCCCTACAATGAGCAGTTCTTC. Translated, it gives CASSLTGPYNEQFF.

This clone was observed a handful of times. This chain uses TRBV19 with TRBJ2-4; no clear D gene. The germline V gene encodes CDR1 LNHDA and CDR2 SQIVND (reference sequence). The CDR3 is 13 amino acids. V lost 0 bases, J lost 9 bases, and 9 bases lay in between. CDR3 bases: TGTGCCAGTAGTATAGAACCCGCGAGCATTCAGTACTTC. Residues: CASSIEPASIQYF.

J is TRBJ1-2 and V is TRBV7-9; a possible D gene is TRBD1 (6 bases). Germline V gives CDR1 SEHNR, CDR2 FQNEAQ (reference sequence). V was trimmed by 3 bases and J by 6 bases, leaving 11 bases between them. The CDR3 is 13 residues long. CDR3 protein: CASSFNRDHGYTF. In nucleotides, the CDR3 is TGTGCCAGCAGCTTCAACAGGGATCATGGCTACACCTTC.

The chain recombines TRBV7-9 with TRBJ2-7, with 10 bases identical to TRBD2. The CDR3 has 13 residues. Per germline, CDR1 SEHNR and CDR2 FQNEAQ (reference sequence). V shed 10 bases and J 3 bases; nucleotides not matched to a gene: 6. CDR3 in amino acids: CATLTSGRYEQYF. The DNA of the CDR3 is TGTGCCACGCTGACTAGCGGGCGCTACGAGCAGTACTTC.

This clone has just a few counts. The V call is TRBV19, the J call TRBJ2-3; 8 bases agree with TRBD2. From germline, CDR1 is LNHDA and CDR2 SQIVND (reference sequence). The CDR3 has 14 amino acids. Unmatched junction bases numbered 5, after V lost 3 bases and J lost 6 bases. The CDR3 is CASSMARLADTQYF. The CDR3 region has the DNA TGTGCCAGTAGTATGGCCCGACTAGCGGATACGCAGTATTTT.

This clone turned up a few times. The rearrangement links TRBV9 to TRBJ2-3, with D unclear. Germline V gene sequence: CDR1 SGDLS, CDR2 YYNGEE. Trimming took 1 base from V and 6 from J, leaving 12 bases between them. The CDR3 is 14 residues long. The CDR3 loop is CASSVSAASDTQYF. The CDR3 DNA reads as TGTGCCAGCAGCGTATCAGCTGCGTCGGATACGCAGTATTTT.

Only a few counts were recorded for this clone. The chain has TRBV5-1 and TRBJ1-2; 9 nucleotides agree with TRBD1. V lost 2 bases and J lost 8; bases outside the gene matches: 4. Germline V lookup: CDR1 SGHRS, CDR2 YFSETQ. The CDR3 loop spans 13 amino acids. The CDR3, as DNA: TGCGCCAGCAGCTTACAGGGGGCGGAAGGCTACACCTTC. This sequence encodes CASSLQGAEGYTF.

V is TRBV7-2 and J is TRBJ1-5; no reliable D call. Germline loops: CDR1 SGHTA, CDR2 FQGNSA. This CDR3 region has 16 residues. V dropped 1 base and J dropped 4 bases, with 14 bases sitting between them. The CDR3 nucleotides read TGTGCCAGCAGCTTAGTAACTCGGACGGCAAATCAGCCCCAGCATTTT. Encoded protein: CASSLVTRTANQPQHF.

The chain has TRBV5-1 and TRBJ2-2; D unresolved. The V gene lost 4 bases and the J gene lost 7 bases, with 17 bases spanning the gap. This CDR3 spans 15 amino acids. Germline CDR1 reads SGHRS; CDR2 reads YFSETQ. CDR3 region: CASSPQLELYGELFF. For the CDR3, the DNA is TGCGCCAGCAGCCCCCAGTTGGAGTTATACGGGGAGCTGTTTTTT.

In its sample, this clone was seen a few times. In DNA form, the CDR3 reads TGTGCCAGCAGCGCAGGTGGGGACATTACCTACGAGCAGTACTTC. Encoded protein: CASSAGGDITYEQYF. The chain is built from TRBV9 and TRBJ2-7; a weak D match, TRBD1 (6 bases). Germline CDR1 and CDR2: SGDLS and YYNGEE. The CDR3 extends over 15 amino acids. Between the trimmed V and J ends, which lost 3 bases and 2 bases, there was a span of 15 bases.

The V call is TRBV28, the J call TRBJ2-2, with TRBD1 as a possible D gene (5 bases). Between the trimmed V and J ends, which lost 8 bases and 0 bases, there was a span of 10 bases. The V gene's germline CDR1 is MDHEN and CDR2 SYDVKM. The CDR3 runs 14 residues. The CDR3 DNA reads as TGTGCCAGCGGTGACAGCGCGAACACCGGGGAGCTGTTTTTT. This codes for CASGDSANTGELFF.

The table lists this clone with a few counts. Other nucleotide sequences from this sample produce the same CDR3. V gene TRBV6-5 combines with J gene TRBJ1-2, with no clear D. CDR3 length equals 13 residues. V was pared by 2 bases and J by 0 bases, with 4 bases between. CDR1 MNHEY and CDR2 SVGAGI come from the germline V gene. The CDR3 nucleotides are TGTGCCAGCAGTTACGGCGCTAACTATGGCTACACCTTC. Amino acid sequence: CASSYGANYGYTF.

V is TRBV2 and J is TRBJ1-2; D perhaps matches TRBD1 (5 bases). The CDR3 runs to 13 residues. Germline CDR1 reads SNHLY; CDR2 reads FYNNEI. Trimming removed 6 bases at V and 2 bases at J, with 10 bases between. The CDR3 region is CASRRDGNYGYTF. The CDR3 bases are TGTGCCAGCAGGAGGGACGGGAACTATGGCTACACCTTC.

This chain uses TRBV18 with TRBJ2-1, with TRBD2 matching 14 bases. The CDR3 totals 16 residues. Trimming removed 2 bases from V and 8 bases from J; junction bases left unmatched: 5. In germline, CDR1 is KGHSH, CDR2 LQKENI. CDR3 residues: CASSPVGTSGRHEQFF. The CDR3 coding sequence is TGTGCCAGCTCACCAGTCGGGACTAGCGGGAGACATGAGCAGTTCTTC.

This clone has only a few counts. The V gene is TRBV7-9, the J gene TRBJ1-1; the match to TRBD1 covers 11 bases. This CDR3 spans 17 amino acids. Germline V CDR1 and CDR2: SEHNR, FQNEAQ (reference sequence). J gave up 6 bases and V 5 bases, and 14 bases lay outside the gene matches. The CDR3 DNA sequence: TGTGCCAGCAGCACCCAGAAAGGGACAGGGGGGTTCGCTGAAGCTTTCTTT. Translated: CASSTQKGTGGFAEAFF.

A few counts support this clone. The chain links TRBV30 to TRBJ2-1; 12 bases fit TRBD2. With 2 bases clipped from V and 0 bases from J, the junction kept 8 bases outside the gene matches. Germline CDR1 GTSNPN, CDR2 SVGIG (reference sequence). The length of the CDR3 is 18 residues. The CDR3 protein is CAWSHGTSGFSSYNEQFF. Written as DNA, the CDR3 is TGTGCCTGGAGTCACGGGACTAGCGGGTTCAGCTCCTACAATGAGCAGTTCTTC.

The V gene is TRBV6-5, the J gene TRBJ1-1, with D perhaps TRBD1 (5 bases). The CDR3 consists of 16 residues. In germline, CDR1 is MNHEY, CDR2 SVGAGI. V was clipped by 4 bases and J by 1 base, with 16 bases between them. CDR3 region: CASSSPGEGQNTEAFF. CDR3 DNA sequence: TGTGCCAGCAGTTCCCCGGGGGAGGGCCAGAACACTGAAGCTTTCTTT.

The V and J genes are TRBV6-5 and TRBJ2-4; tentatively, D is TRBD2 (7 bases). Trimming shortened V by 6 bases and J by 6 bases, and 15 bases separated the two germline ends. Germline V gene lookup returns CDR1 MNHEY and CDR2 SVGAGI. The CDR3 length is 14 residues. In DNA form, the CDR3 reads TGTGCCAGCAGCCCATACAGGGAGGGAAACATTCAGTACTTC. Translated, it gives CASSPYREGNIQYF.

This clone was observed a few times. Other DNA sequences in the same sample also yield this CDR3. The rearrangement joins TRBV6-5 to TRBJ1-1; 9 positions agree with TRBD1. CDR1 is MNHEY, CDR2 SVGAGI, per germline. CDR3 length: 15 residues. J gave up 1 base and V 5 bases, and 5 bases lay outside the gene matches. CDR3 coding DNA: TGTGCCAGCAGTCGACCGGGACAGGGGAACACTGAAGCTTTCTTT. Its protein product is CASSRPGQGNTEAFF.

The CDR3: CAWNRQGNQPQHF. The CDR3 DNA sequence: TGTGCCTGGAATCGACAGGGCAATCAGCCCCAGCATTTT. This chain links TRBV30 with TRBJ1-5; TRBD1 is a possible D gene (6 bases). Trimming took off 4 bases at V and 2 bases at J, with 9 bases between the two ends. This CDR3 is 13 amino acids long. CDR1 is GTSNPN and CDR2 is SVGIG in the germline V gene (reference sequence). Drawing the rest from reference TRBV30 and TRBJ1-5, the complete variable domain is SQTIHQWPATLVQPVGSPLSLECTVEGTSNPNLYWYRQAAGRGLQLLFYSVGIGQISSEVPQNLSASRPQDRQFILSSKKLLLSDSGFYLCAWNRQGNQPQHFGDGTRLSIL.

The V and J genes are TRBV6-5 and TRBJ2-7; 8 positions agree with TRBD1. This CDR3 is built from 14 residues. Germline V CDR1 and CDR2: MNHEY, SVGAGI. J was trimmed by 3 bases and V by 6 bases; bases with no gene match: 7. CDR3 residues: CASRPGQANYEQYF. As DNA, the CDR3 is TGTGCCAGCAGACCGGGACAGGCGAACTACGAGCAGTACTTC.

CDR3 sequence (DNA): TGCAGCGCAGCGCGGACTAGCGGGGGGGAGACCCAGTACTTC. Protein sequence: CSAARTSGGETQYF. The V and J genes are TRBV29-1 and TRBJ2-5, with 14 bases that match TRBD2. CDR1 is SQVTM and CDR2 is ANQGSEA in the germline V gene. This CDR3 spans 14 amino acids. V was clipped by 7 bases and J by 5 bases; unmatched bases: 6. The complete variable domain, with remaining parts taken from reference TRBV29-1 and TRBJ2-5, reads SAVISQKPSRDICQRGTSLTIQCQVDSQVTMMFWYRQQPGQSLTLIATANQGSEATYESGFVIDKFPISRPNLTFSTLTVSNMSPEDSSIYLCSAARTSGGETQYFGPGTRLLVL.